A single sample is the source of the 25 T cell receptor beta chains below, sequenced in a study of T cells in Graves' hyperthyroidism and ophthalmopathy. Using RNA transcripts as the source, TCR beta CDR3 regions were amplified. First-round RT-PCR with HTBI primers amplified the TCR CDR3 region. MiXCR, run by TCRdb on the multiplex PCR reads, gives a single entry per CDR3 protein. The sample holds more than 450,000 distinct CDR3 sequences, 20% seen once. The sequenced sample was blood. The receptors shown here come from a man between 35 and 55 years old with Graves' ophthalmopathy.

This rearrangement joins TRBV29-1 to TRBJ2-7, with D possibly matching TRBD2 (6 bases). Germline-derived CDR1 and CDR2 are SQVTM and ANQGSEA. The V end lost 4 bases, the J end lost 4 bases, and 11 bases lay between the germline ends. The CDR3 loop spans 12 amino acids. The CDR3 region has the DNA TGCAGCGTTGCCCCCGGGACTTACGAGCAGTACTTC. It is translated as CSVAPGTYEQYF.

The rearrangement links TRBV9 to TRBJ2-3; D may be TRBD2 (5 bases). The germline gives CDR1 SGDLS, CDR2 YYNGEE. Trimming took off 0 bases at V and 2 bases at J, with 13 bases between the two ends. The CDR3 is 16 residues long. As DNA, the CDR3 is TGTGCCAGCAGCGTAGTCGGGGAAGCTTACACAGATACGCAGTATTTT. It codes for CASSVVGEAYTDTQYF.

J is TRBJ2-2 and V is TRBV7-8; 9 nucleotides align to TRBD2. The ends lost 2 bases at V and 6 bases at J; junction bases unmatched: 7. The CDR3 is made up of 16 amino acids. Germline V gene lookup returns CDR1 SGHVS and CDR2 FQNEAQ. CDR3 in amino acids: CASSLFPRGGPGELFF. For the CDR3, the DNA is TGTGCCAGCAGCTTATTTCCGCGGGGGGGCCCCGGGGAGCTGTTTTTT.

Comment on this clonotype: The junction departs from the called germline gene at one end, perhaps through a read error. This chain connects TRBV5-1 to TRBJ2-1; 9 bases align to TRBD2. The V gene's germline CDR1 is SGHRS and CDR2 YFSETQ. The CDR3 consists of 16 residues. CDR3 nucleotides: TGTGCCAGCAGCGGAATAGCGGGGGAGACCTACAATGAGCAGTTCTTC. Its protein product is CASSGIAGETYNEQFF.

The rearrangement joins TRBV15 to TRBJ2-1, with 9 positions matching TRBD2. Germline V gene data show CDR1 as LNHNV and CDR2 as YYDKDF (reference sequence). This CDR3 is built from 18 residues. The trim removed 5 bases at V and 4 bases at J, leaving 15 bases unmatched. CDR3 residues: CATSLRRAGGPRYNEQFF. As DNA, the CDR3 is TGTGCCACCAGCCTGAGAAGAGCGGGAGGCCCGAGGTACAATGAGCAGTTCTTC.

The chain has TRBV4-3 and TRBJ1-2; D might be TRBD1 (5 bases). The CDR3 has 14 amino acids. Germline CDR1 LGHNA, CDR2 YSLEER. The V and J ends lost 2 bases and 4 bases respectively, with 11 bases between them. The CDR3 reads CASSQQGLGYGYTF. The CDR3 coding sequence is TGCGCCAGCAGCCAACAGGGTTTGGGCTATGGCTACACCTTC.

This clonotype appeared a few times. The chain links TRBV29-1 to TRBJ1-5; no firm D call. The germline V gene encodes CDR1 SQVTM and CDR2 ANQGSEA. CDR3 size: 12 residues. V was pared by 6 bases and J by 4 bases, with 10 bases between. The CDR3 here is CSVGGLNQPQHF. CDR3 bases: TGCAGCGTGGGTGGCCTAAATCAGCCCCAGCATTTT.

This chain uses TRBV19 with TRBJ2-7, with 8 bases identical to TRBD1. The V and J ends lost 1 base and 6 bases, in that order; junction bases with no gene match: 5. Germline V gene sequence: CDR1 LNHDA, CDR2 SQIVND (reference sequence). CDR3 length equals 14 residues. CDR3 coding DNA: TGTGCCAGTAGTATAGGAGACAGGGGAGGCGAGCAGTACTTC. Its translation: CASSIGDRGGEQYF. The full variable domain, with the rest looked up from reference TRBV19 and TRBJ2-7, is DGGITQSPKYLFRKEGQNVTLSCEQNLNHDAMYWYRQDPGQGLRLIYYSQIVNDFQKGDIAEGYSVSREKKESFPLTVTSAQKNPTAFYLCASSIGDRGGEQYFGPGTRLTVT.

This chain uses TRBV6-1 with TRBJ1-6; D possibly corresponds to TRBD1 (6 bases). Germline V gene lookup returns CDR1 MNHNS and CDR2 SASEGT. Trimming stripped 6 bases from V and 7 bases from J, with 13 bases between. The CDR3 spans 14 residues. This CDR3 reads CASSPGAENSPLHF. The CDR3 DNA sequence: TGTGCCAGCAGCCCAGGGGCAGAGAATTCACCCCTCCACTTT.

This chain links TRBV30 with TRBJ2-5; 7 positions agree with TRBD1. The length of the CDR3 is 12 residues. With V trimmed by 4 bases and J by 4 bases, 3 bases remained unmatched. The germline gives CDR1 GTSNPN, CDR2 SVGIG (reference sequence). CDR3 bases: TGTGCCTGGATAGCAGGGGGAGAGACCCAGTACTTC. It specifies CAWIAGGETQYF.

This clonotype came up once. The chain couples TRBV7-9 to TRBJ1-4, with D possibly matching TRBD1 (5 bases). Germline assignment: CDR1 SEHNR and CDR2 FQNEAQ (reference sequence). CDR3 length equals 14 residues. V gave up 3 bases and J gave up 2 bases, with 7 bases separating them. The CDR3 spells CASSLGETNEKLFF. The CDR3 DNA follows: TGTGCCAGCAGCTTGGGGGAGACTAATGAAAAACTGTTTTTT.

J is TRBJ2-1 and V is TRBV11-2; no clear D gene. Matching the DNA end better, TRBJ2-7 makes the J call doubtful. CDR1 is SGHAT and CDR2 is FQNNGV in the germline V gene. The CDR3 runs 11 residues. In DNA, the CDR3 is TGTGCCTGGAGTCTCCCAAATGAGCAGTACTTC. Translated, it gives CAWSLPNEQYF.

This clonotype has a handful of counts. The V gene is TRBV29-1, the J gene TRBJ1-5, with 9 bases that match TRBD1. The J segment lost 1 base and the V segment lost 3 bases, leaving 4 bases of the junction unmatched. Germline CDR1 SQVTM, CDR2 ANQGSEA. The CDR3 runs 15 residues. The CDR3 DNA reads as TGCAGCGTTGAGGCGGACAGGGGAAGCAATCAGCCCCAGCATTTT. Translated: CSVEADRGSNQPQHF.

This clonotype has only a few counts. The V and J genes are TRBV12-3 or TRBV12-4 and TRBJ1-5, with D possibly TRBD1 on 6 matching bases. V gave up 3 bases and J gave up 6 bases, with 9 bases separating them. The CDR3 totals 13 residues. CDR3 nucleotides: TGTGCCAGCAGTTTGGGGGGCATTCAGCCCCAGCATTTT. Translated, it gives CASSLGGIQPQHF.

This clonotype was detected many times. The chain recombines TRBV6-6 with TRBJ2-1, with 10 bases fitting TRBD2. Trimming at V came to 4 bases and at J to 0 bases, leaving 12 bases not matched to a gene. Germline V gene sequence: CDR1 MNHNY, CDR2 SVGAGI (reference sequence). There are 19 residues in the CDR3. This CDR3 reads CASSLHPSGGLSSYNEQFF. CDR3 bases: TGTGCCAGCAGTTTACATCCTAGCGGGGGCCTTAGCTCCTACAATGAGCAGTTCTTC.

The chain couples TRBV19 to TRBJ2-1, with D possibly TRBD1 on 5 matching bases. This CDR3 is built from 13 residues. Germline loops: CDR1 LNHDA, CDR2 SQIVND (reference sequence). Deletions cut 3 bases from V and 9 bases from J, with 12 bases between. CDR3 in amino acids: CASSMGLLGEQFF. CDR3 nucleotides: TGTGCCAGTAGTATGGGGCTTCTGGGTGAGCAGTTCTTC.

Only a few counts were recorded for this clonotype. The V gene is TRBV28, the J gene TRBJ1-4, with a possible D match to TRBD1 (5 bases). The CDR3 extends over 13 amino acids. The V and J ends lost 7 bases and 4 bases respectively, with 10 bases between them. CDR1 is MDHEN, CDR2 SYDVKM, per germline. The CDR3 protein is CASTRRGNEKLFF. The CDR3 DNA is TGTGCCAGCACCCGTAGGGGTAATGAAAAACTGTTTTTT.

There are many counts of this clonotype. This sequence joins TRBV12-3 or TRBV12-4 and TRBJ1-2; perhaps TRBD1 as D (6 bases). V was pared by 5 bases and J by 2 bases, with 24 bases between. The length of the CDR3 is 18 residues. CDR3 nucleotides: TGTGCCAGCAGTGGTGGCGGTGGACAGACGTTTAGAAACTATGGCTACACCTTC. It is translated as CASSGGGGQTFRNYGYTF.

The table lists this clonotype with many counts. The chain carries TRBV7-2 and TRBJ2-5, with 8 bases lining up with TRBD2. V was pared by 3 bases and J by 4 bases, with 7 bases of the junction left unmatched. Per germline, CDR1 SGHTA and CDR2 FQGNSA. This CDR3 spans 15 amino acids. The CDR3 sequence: CASSFTSGEGETQYF. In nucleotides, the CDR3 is TGTGCCAGCAGCTTTACTAGCGGCGAGGGAGAGACCCAGTACTTC.

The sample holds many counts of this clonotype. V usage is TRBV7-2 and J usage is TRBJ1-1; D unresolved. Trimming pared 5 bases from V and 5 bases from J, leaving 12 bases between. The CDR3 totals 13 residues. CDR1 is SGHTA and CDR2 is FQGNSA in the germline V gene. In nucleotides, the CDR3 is TGTGCCAGCAGCCCCCAGGACCAAACTGAAGCTTTCTTT. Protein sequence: CASSPQDQTEAFF.

The CDR3 nucleotides read TGCGCCAGCAGCCCTAGGGACCTTAAAGAGACCCAGTACTTC. It translates to CASSPRDLKETQYF. The gene calls are TRBV5-1 and TRBJ2-5; D is possibly TRBD1 or TRBD2 (5 bases each). This CDR3 region has 14 residues. Trimming took 4 bases from V and 3 from J, leaving 13 bases between them. Per the germline V gene, CDR1 is SGHRS and CDR2 is YFSETQ.

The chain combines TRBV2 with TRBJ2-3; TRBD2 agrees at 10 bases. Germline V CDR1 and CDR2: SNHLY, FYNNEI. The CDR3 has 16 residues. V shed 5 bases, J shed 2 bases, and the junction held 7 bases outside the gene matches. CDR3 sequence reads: CASSYGTSVFTDTQYF. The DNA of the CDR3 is TGTGCCAGCAGTTACGGGACTAGCGTTTTCACAGATACGCAGTATTTT.

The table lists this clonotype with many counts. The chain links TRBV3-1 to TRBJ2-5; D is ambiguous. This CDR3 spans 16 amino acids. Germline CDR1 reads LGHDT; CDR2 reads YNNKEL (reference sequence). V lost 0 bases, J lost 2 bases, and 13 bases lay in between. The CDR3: CASSQEAPPNQETQYF. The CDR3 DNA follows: TGTGCCAGCAGCCAAGAGGCCCCGCCCAATCAAGAGACCCAGTACTTC.

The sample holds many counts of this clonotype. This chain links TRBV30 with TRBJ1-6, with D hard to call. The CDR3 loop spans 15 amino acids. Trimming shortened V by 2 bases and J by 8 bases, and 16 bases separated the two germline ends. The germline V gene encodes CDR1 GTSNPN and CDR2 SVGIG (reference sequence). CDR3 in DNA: TGTGCCTGGAGTCCCAGCGGACTTCGGGATTCACCCCTCCACTTT. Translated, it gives CAWSPSGLRDSPLHF.

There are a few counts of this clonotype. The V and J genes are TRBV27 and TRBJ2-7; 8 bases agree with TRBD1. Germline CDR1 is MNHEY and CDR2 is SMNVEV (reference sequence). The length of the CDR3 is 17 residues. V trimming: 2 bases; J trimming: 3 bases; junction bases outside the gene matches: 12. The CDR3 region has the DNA TGTGCCAGCAGTTTAAGAGGAGGTACAGGGGGTTACTACGAGCAGTACTTC. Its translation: CASSLRGGTGGYYEQYF.